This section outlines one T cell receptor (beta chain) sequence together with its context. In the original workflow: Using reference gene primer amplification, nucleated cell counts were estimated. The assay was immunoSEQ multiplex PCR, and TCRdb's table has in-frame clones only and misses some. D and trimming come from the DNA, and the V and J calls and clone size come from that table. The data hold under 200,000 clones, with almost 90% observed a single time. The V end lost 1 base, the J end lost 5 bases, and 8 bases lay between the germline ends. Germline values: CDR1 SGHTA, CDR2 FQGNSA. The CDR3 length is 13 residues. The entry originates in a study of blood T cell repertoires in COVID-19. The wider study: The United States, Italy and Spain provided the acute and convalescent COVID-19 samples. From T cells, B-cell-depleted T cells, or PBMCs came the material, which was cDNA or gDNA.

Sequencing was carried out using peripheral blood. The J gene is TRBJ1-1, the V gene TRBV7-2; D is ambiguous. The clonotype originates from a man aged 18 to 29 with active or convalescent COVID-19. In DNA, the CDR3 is TGTGCCAGCAGCTTAGGCCTTAGTACTGAAGCTTTCTTT. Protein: CASSLGLSTEAFF. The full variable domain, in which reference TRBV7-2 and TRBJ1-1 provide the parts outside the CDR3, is GAGVSQSPSNKVTEKGKDVELRCDPISGHTALYWYRQSLGQGLEFLIYFQGNSAPDKSGLPSDRFSAERTGGSVSTLTIQRTQQEDSAVYLCASSLGLSTEAFFGQGTRLTVV.